Given below is one T cell receptor (beta chain) in context. The sample comes from a study of cytomegalovirus exposure and HLA in healthy donors. Primers for the PCR totalled 60 Vbeta and 13 Jbeta. The protocol was immunoSEQ multiplex PCR, while the TCRdb copy is restricted to in-frame clones and leaves out a portion. The repertoire has 170,000 or so clones, about three quarters of them found once; the top ten carry about 2.9%. With 2 bases clipped from V and 3 bases from J, the junction kept 3 bases outside the gene matches. Germline values: CDR1 MRHNA, CDR2 SNTAGT. The CDR3 loop spans 16 amino acids.

This receptor was identified in a woman aged 45-65 years in good health and CMV-seropositive. This chain links TRBV6-4 with TRBJ2-1; 11 bases match TRBD1. What was sequenced was PBMCs. The CDR3 coding sequence is TGTGCCAGCAGTGACACGGGACAGGGGGACTACAATGAGCAGTTCTTC. Its translation is CASSDTGQGDYNEQFF.